Following are 30 T cell receptor beta chains from one sample sequenced in a study of T cells expressing NK-cell markers. Following a re-call of the 5' RACE reads, TCRdb has one entry per CDR3 protein and lacks DNA. The table for this sample gives about 180,000 distinct CDR3 sequences. The sample consisted of blood T cells: a sorted CD56 or NKG2C T cell subset, CD4+ or CD8+ T cells, or bulk PBMC T cells (not recorded which). The source of these receptors is a woman between 18 and 69 years old in good health.

V gene TRBV5-8 combines with J gene TRBJ1-1; the D gene TCRdb calls, TRBD1, cannot be checked with no DNA. CDR1 is SGHTS, CDR2 YDEGEE, per germline. CDR3 length: 12 amino acids. The CDR3 sequence is CASSSDGGEAFF.

The rearrangement links TRBV6-5 to TRBJ2-5; TCRdb indicates TRBD1, and absent DNA this call remains unverified. Looked up from germline, CDR1 is MNHEY and CDR2 is SVGAGI. The CDR3 totals 15 residues. CDR3 loop: CASSPLGGRRETQYF.

The rearrangement joins TRBV4-1 to TRBJ2-5; TCRdb proposes TRBD1, but this gene call is untestable without DNA. In germline, CDR1 is MGHRA, CDR2 YSYEKL. This CDR3 spans 14 amino acids. The CDR3 loop is CASSKRDTKETQYF.

V is TRBV9 and J is TRBJ2-7. Germline CDR1 and CDR2: SGDLS and YYNGEE. This CDR3 is 13 amino acids long. The CDR3 reads CASSVGAWDEQYF.

This sequence joins TRBV5-1 and TRBJ2-3; TCRdb proposes TRBD1, but this gene call is untestable without DNA. This CDR3 has 17 residues. The V gene's germline CDR1 is SGHRS and CDR2 YFSETQ. CDR3: CASSLAYTGGLTDTQYF.

This chain links TRBV12-3 or TRBV12-4 with TRBJ1-2; the TCRdb call, TRBD1, lacks DNA for checking. This CDR3 contains 15 residues. The CDR3 region is CASSSIARAPYGYTF.

The rearrangement uses TRBV6-1 and TRBJ1-1; no DNA is available, so the TRBD1 call from TCRdb remains unchecked. Germline V lookup: CDR1 MNHNS, CDR2 SASEGT. The CDR3 runs 17 residues. The CDR3 region is CASSEVYGGRGNTEAFF.

J is TRBJ2-1 and V is TRBV15. The CDR3 totals 14 residues. Germline V gives CDR1 LNHNV, CDR2 YYDKDF (reference sequence). CDR3 amino acids: CATSEAGPYNEQFF.

The V call is TRBV7-2, the J call TRBJ2-2; there is no DNA to check the TCRdb D call of TRBD2. CDR1 SGHTA and CDR2 FQGNSA come from the germline V gene. The CDR3 has 17 residues. The CDR3 is CASSLNIQRVNTGELFF.

The rearrangement links TRBV5-1 to TRBJ2-3; TCRdb outputs TRBD2, but without DNA this stays unchecked. There are 17 residues in the CDR3. Germline CDR1 reads SGHRS; CDR2 reads YFSETQ. The CDR3 here is CASSLLRARGSTDTQYF.

The CDR3 loop reads CASTLRGEGNTIYF. This chain connects TRBV12-3 or TRBV12-4 to TRBJ1-3; without DNA, the TCRdb call of TRBD1 cannot be checked. The length of the CDR3 is 14 residues.

This chain connects TRBV6-1 to TRBJ2-3; the D call of TRBD1 rests on TCRdb alone, since no DNA is present to check it. The CDR3 sequence is 13 residues long. The germline V gene encodes CDR1 MNHNS and CDR2 SASEGT. The CDR3: CATLSSGGDTQYF.

The rearrangement joins TRBV20-1 to TRBJ2-1; TCRdb proposes TRBD2, but this gene call is untestable without DNA. CDR1 and CDR2 from the germline V gene are DFQATT and SNEGSKA (reference sequence). The CDR3 spans 12 residues. This chain's CDR3 is CSALTINNEQFF.

The chain couples TRBV20-1 to TRBJ1-1; TCRdb returns TRBD1, unconfirmable since there is no DNA. This CDR3 spans 16 amino acids. Germline V gene lookup returns CDR1 DFQATT and CDR2 SNEGSKA (reference sequence). CDR3 in amino acids: CSARDWFEQGTAEAFF.

This CDR3 is CSVEIGTRNTEAFF. The rearrangement joins TRBV29-1 to TRBJ1-1. The germline gives CDR1 SQVTM, CDR2 ANQGSEA. The CDR3 consists of 14 residues.

CDR3 region: CASSLEAKTYNEQFF. J is TRBJ2-1 and V is TRBV5-1. Germline V gene data show CDR1 as SGHRS and CDR2 as YFSETQ. This CDR3 is 15 amino acids long.

The rearrangement links TRBV6-1 to TRBJ2-1; TCRdb outputs TRBD2, but without DNA this stays unchecked. The CDR3 covers 19 residues. Germline V gene lookup returns CDR1 MNHNS and CDR2 SASEGT. CDR3 region: CASSTISGARIISYNEQFF.

The chain couples TRBV5-1 to TRBJ1-1; the D gene TCRdb calls, TRBD1, cannot be checked with no DNA. The CDR3 spans 16 residues. Germline lookup yields CDR1 SGHRS and CDR2 YFSETQ. The CDR3 here is CASSTGTGGDNTEAFF.

V usage is TRBV12-5 and J usage is TRBJ2-6. Germline V CDR1 and CDR2: LGHNT, FRNRAP. The CDR3 is made up of 13 amino acids. This CDR3 is CASGSSGANVLTF.

The chain is built from TRBV20-1 and TRBJ2-1; the D gene TCRdb calls, TRBD1, cannot be checked with no DNA. CDR3 length: 13 amino acids. Germline V gene sequence: CDR1 DFQATT, CDR2 SNEGSKA (reference sequence). The CDR3 sequence is CSALGTVNNEQFF.

J is TRBJ2-5 and V is TRBV5-1; TCRdb selects TRBD1, and the lack of DNA leaves this call unchecked. Germline V CDR1 and CDR2: SGHRS, YFSETQ. The CDR3 loop spans 15 amino acids. The chain's CDR3 is CASSLAVGREETQYF.

The chain is built from TRBV12-3 or TRBV12-4 and TRBJ2-5. This CDR3 contains 13 residues. The CDR3 here is CASSYVARETQYF.

The chain recombines TRBV9 with TRBJ2-5; TCRdb outputs TRBD2, but without DNA this stays unchecked. This CDR3 region has 17 residues. The germline CDR1 and CDR2 sequences are SGDLS and YYNGEE. The CDR3: CASSPRLAGALQETQYF.

This chain uses TRBV29-1 with TRBJ2-3; TCRdb's D call of TRBD1 is untestable without DNA. The CDR3 covers 15 residues. Germline V lookup: CDR1 SQVTM, CDR2 ANQGSEA. The CDR3 spells CSVARGGAGTDTQYF.

The V and J genes are TRBV6-5 and TRBJ1-2. Germline CDR1 reads MNHEY; CDR2 reads SVGAGI. The CDR3 length is 14 residues. This chain's CDR3 is CASSYGGTNYGYTF.

This chain uses TRBV3-1 with TRBJ1-1; TCRdb calls TRBD1, which cannot be checked without DNA. The CDR3 totals 18 residues. Germline V lookup: CDR1 LGHDT, CDR2 YNNKEL (reference sequence). This chain's CDR3 is CASSQDGGNYYMNTEAFF.

This sequence joins TRBV5-1 and TRBJ2-3; TCRdb outputs TRBD2, but without DNA this stays unchecked. The CDR3 is 16 residues long. Germline lookup yields CDR1 SGHRS and CDR2 YFSETQ. The CDR3 spells CASCPNSGSGTDTQYF.

The chain carries TRBV20-1 and TRBJ2-5; TCRdb's D call, TRBD2, is unchecked because there is no DNA. Germline CDR1 is DFQATT and CDR2 is SNEGSKA (reference sequence). CDR3 length: 14 residues. CDR3 sequence reads: CSAGPSGGSETQYF.

The chain couples TRBV27 to TRBJ1-1. Germline values: CDR1 MNHEY, CDR2 SMNVEV (reference sequence). This CDR3 region has 14 residues. The CDR3 sequence: CASSSELWRGLAFF.

V gene TRBV5-1 combines with J gene TRBJ2-7. CDR1 is SGHRS and CDR2 is YFSETQ in the germline V gene. There are 14 residues in the CDR3. The CDR3 loop is CASSSGLLRDGQYF.